These 9 T cell receptor beta chains originate from one sample sequenced in a study of CD8 T cells in ankylosing spondylitis. Via MiXCR, TCRdb re-called the 5' RACE reads, giving one row per CDR3 protein. The sample carries 250,000 to 350,000 distinct CDR3 sequences, less than 25% recorded once. Sequences were obtained from blood, either unsorted or a sorted T cell fraction (not recorded which). The receptors stem from a female donor with ankylosing spondylitis or in good health (not recorded which).

This rearrangement joins TRBV6-1 to TRBJ2-3, with D perhaps TRBD1 or TRBD2 (7 bases each). Trimming shortened V by 6 bases and J by 6 bases, and 13 bases separated the two germline ends. The CDR3 consists of 13 residues. From germline, CDR1 is MNHNS and CDR2 SASEGT. The CDR3 DNA reads TGTGCCAGCAGGGGGGGGACAGTGGATACGCAGTATTTT. Translation: CASRGGTVDTQYF.

The chain recombines TRBV12-3 or TRBV12-4 with TRBJ1-1, with D perhaps matching TRBD1 (6 bases). The CDR3 has 11 residues. Trimming took off 6 bases at V and 13 bases at J, with 15 bases between the two ends. The CDR3 nucleotides read TGTGCCAGCAGCCTACAGGGTACGAGTTTCTTT. This encodes CASSLQGTSFF.

This clonotype was seen more than once but under ten times. The chain is built from TRBV20-1 and TRBJ1-5; D perhaps matches TRBD1 (5 bases). The CDR3 is 12 residues long. The V end was cut by 6 bases, the J end by 5 bases, with 11 bases between. Germline V gene data show CDR1 as DFQATT and CDR2 as SNEGSKA (reference sequence). The CDR3 DNA sequence: TGCAGTGCGCCTAGGGGAGATCAGCCCCAGCATTTT. Translated, it gives CSAPRGDQPQHF.

The V and J genes are TRBV7-8 and TRBJ2-3; D is undetermined. Germline V gene lookup returns CDR1 SGHVS and CDR2 FQNEAQ. This CDR3 is 12 amino acids long. The ends were cut back, 2 bases at V and 5 bases at J, with 5 bases in the middle. In DNA form, the CDR3 reads TGTGCCAGCAGCTTAAGAGTAGATACGCAGTATTTT. This sequence encodes CASSLRVDTQYF.

The chain links TRBV7-2 to TRBJ1-6; D is ambiguous. The germline V gene encodes CDR1 SGHTA and CDR2 FQGNSA. This CDR3 is built from 16 residues. Trimming shortened V by 5 bases and J by 5 bases, and 16 bases separated the two germline ends. CDR3 coding DNA: TGTGCCAGCAGCGCCCAGTGGGGTTCCAATAATTCACCCCTCCACTTT. It translates to CASSAQWGSNNSPLHF. Complete variable domain (other parts from reference TRBV7-2 and TRBJ1-6): GAGVSQSPSNKVTEKGKDVELRCDPISGHTALYWYRQSLGQGLEFLIYFQGNSAPDKSGLPSDRFSAERTGGSVSTLTIQRTQQEDSAVYLCASSAQWGSNNSPLHFGNGTRLTVT.

This clonotype was detected only a few times. This chain connects TRBV7-9 to TRBJ2-1; D unclear. There are 14 residues in the CDR3. The V and J ends lost 5 bases and 4 bases respectively, with 12 bases between them. CDR1 and CDR2 (germline): SEHNR, FQNEAQ (reference sequence). This CDR3 reads CASSARTDYNEQFF. The CDR3 DNA reads TGTGCCAGCAGCGCTAGAACGGATTACAATGAGCAGTTCTTC.

The chain employs TRBV24-1 and TRBJ2-1, with 10 bases lining up with TRBD2. With V trimmed by 7 bases and J by 8 bases, 13 bases remained unmatched. The length of the CDR3 is 16 residues. Germline CDR1 is KGHDR and CDR2 is SFDVKD. The DNA for the CDR3 is TGTGCCACCAGCCCTAAAGCGGGAGGGCGGAAGGATGAGCAGTTCTTC. Its translation is CATSPKAGGRKDEQFF.

The sample holds a few counts of this clonotype. V usage is TRBV20-1 and J usage is TRBJ1-2, with D perhaps TRBD1 (6 bases). The CDR3 totals 13 residues. Germline CDR1 DFQATT, CDR2 SNEGSKA (reference sequence). Deletions cut 6 bases from V and 0 bases from J, with 11 bases between. CDR3 DNA sequence: TGCAGTGCCGGGGACACCGCTAACTATGGCTACACCTTC. Translation: CSAGDTANYGYTF.

This clonotype was found many times. The genes are TRBV6-5 and TRBJ2-1, with D unresolved. The CDR3 extends over 11 amino acids. Germline-derived CDR1 and CDR2 are MNHEY and SVGAGI. V was cut by 7 bases and J by 12 bases, with 13 bases left in between. CDR3: CASTNGPLQFF. As DNA, the CDR3 is TGTGCCAGCACGAACGGACCCTTGCAGTTCTTC.